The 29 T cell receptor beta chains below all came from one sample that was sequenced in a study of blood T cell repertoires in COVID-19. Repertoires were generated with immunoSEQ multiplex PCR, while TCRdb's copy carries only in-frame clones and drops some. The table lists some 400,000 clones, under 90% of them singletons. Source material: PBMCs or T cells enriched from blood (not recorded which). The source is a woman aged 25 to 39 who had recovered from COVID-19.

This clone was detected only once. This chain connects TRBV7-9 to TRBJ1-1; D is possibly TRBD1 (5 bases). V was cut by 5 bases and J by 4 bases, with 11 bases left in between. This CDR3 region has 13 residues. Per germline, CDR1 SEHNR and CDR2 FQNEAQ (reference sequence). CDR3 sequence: CASSQQVGTEAFF. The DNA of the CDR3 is TGTGCCAGCAGCCAACAGGTAGGCACTGAAGCTTTCTTT.

DNA for the CDR3: TGCGCCAGCAGCCAAGTCGGACTAGCAAGAGGCAGTGAGCAGTTCTTC. It specifies CASSQVGLARGSEQFF. The V call is TRBV4-1, the J call TRBJ2-1; TRBD2 aligns across 8 bases. J gave up 9 bases and V 1 base, and 11 bases lay outside the gene matches. This CDR3 region has 16 residues. Germline CDR1 MGHRA, CDR2 YSYEKL.

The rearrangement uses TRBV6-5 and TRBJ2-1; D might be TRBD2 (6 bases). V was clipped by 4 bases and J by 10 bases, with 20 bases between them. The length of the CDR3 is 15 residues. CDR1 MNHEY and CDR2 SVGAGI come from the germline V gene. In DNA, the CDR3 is TGTGCCAGCAGTTGGGGACTCGCAAGGGCGGACGAGCAGTTCTTC. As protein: CASSWGLARADEQFF.

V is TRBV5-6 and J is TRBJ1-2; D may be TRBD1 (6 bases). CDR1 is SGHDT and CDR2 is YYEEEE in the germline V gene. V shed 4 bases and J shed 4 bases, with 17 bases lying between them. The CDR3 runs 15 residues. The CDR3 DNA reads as TGTGCCAGCAGCCTGGGGGGCAGCCATGTCTATGGCTACACCTTC. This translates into CASSLGGSHVYGYTF.

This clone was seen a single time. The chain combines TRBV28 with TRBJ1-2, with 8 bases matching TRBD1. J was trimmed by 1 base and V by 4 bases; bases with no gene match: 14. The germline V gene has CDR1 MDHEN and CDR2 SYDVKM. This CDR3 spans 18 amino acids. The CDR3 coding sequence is TGTGCCAGCAGTTCCCACCCCCGGACAGGGACCCTTAACTATGGCTACACCTTC. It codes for CASSSHPRTGTLNYGYTF.

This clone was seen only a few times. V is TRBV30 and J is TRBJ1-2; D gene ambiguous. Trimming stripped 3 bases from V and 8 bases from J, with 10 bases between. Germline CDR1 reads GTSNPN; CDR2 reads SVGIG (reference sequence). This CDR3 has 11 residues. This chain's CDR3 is CAWRILGGYTF. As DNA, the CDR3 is TGTGCCTGGAGAATTTTGGGCGGCTACACCTTC.

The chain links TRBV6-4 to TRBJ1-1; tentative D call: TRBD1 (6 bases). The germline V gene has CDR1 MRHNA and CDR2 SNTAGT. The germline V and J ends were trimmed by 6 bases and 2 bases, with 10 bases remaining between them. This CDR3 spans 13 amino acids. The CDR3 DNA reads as TGTGCCAGCAGCCAGGACAGTAACACTGAAGCTTTCTTT. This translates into CASSQDSNTEAFF.

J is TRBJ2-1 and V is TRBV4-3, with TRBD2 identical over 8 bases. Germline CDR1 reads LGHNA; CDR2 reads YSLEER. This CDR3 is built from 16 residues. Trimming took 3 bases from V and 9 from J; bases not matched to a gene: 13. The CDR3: CASSQGMGGGQGEQFF. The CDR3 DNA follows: TGCGCCAGCAGCCAGGGCATGGGCGGGGGGCAAGGTGAGCAGTTCTTC.

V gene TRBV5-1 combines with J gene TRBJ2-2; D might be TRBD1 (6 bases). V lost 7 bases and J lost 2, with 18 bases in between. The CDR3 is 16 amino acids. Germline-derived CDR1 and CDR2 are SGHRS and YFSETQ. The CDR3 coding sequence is TGCGCCAGCTCGGAAGCCGGGACACTCAACACCGGGGAGCTGTTTTTT. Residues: CASSEAGTLNTGELFF.

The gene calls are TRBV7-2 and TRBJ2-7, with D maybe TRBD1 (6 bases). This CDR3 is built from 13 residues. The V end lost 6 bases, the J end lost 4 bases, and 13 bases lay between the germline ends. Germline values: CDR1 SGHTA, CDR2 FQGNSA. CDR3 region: CASSNPDRYEQYF. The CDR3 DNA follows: TGTGCCAGCAGTAACCCTGACAGGTACGAGCAGTACTTC.

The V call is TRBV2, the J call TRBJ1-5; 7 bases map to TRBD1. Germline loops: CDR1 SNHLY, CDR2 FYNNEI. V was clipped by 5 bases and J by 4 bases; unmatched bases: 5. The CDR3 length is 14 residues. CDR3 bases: TGTGCCAGCAGTCCTGACAGGGATAATCAGCCCCAGCATTTT. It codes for CASSPDRDNQPQHF.

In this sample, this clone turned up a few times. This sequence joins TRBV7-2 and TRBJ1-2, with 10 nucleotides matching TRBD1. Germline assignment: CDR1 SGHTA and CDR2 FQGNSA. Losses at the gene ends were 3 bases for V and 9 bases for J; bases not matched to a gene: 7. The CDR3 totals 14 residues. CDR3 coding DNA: TGTGCCAGCAGCTTGAGCGGGGACAGGGGAAGCTACACCTTC. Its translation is CASSLSGDRGSYTF. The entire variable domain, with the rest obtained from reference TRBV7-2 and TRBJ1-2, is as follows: GAGVSQSPSNKVTEKGKDVELRCDPISGHTALYWYRQSLGQGLEFLIYFQGNSAPDKSGLPSDRFSAERTGGSVSTLTIQRTQQEDSAVYLCASSLSGDRGSYTFGSGTRLTVV.

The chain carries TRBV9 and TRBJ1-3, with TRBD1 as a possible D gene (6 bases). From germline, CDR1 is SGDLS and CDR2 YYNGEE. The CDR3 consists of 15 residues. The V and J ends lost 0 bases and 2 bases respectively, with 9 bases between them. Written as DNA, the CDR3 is TGTGCCAGCAGCGTAGAGGGGGGGCCTGGAAACACCATATATTTT. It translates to CASSVEGGPGNTIYF.

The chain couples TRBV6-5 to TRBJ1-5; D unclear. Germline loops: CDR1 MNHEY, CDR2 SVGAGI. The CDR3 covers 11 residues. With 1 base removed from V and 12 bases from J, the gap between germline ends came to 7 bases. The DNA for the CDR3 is TGTGCCAGCAGTTACTTCGGGATCCAGCATTTT. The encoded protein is CASSYFGIQHF.

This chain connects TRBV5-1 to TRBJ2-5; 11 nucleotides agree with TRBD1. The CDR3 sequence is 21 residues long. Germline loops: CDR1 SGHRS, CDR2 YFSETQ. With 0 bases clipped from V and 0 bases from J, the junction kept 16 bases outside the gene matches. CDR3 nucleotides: TGCGCCAGCAGCTTGGCCCGTACGCTGGACAGGGGGCTTCAGTACCAAGAGACCCAGTACTTC. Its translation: CASSLARTLDRGLQYQETQYF.

Here the CDR3 DNA reads TGTGCCAGCAGGTCCGGGACAGGGCTCAACACTGAAGCTTTCTTT. Protein: CASRSGTGLNTEAFF. This chain links TRBV6-5 with TRBJ1-1; 9 bases align to TRBD1. Trimming removed 6 bases from V and 2 bases from J; junction bases left unmatched: 7. Germline V lookup: CDR1 MNHEY, CDR2 SVGAGI. The CDR3 length is 15 residues.

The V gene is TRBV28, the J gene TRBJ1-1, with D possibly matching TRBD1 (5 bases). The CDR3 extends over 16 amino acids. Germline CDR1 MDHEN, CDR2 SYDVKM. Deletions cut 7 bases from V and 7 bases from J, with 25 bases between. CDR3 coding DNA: TGTGCCAGCACCCAACGGGCGCGGGGCTCGAGGGTTGAAGCTTTCTTT. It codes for CASTQRARGSRVEAFF. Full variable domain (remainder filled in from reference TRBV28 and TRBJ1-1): DVKVTQSSRYLVKRTGEKVFLECVQDMDHENMFWYRQDPGLGLRLIYFSYDVKMKEKGDIPEGYSVSREKKERFSLILESASTNQTSMYLCASTQRARGSRVEAFFGQGTRLTVV.

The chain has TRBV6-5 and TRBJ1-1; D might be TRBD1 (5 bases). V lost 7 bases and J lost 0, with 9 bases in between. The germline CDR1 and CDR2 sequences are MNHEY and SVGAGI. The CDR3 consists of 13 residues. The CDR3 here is CASKEGVNTEAFF. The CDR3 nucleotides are TGTGCCAGCAAGGAAGGGGTGAACACTGAAGCTTTCTTT.

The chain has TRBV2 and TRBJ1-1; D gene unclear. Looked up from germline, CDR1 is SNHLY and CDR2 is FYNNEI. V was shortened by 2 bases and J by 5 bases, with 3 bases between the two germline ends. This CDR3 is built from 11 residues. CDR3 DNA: TGTGCCAGCAGTGAACGGACTGAAGCTTTCTTT. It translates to CASSERTEAFF.

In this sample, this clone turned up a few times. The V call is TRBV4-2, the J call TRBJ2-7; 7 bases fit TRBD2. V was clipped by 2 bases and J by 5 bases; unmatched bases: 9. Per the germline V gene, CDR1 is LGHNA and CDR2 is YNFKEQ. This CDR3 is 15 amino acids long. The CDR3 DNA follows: TGTGCCAGCAGCCAAACAAGCGGGATAGGTGACGAGCAGTACTTC. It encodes CASSQTSGIGDEQYF.

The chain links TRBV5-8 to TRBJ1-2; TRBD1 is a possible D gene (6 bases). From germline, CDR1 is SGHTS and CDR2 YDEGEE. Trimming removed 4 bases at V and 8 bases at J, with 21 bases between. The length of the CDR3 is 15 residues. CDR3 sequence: CASSPRGGRLAGYTF. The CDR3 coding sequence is TGTGCCAGCAGCCCCCGCGGGGGGCGCTTGGCGGGCTACACCTTC.

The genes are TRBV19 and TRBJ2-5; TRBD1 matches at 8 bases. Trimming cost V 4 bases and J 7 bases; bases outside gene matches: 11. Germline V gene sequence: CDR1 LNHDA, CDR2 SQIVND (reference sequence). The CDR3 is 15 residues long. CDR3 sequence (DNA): TGTGCCAGTAGTACAGGACAGGGCCCCCGTGTGACCCAGTACTTC. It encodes CASSTGQGPRVTQYF.

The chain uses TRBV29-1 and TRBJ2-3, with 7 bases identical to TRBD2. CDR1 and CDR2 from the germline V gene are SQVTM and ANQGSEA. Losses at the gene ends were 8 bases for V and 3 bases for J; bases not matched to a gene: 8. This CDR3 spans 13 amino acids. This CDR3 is CSTGAGKTDTQYF. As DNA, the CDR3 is TGCAGCACTGGAGCGGGAAAGACAGATACGCAGTATTTT.

The CDR3 coding sequence is TGTGCCACCTCTGGGGAGGGGAGCACAGATACGCAGTATTTT. Its translation is CATSGEGSTDTQYF. This chain links TRBV7-9 with TRBJ2-3; TRBD2 matches 7 bases. The germline CDR1 and CDR2 sequences are SEHNR and FQNEAQ (reference sequence). The CDR3 is 14 amino acids. J lost 0 bases, V lost 10 bases, and 7 bases had no gene match.

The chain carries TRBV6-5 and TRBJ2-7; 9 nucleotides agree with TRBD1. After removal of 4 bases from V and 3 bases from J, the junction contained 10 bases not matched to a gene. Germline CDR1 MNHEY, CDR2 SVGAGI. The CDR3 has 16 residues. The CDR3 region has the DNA TGTGCCAGCAGTTCACCGGTGGACAGGGGAGGCTACGAGCAGTACTTC. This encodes CASSSPVDRGGYEQYF.

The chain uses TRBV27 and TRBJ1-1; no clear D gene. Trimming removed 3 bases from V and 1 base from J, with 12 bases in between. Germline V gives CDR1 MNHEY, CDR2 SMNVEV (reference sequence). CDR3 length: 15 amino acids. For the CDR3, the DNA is TGTGCCAGCAGTTTTCAGCGGGGTGGGAACACTGAAGCTTTCTTT. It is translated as CASSFQRGGNTEAFF.

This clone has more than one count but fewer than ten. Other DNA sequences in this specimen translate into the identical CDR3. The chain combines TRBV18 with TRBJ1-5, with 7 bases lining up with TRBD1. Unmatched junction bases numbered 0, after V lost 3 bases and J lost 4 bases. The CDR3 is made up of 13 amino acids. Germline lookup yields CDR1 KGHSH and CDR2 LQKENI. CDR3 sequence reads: CASSPTGNQPQHF. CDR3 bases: TGTGCCAGCTCACCGACAGGGAATCAGCCCCAGCATTTT.

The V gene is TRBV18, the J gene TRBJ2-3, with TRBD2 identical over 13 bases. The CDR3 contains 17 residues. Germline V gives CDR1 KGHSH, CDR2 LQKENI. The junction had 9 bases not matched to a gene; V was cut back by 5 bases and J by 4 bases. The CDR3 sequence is CASSFGLAGAEADTQYF. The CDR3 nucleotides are TGTGCCAGCTCATTTGGACTAGCGGGGGCGGAGGCAGATACGCAGTATTTT. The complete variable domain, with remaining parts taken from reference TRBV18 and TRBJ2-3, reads NAGVMQNPRHLVRRRGQEARLRCSPMKGHSHVYWYRQLPEEGLKFMVYLQKENIIDESGMPKERFSAEFPKEGPSILRIQQVVRGDSAAYFCASSFGLAGAEADTQYFGPGTRLTVL.

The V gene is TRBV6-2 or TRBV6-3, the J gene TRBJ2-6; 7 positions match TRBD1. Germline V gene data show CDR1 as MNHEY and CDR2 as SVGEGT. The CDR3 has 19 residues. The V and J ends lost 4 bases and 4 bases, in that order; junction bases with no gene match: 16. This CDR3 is CASSLAGTAKLGGANVLTF. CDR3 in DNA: TGTGCCAGCAGTTTAGCCGGGACAGCCAAACTCGGCGGGGCCAACGTCCTGACTTTC.